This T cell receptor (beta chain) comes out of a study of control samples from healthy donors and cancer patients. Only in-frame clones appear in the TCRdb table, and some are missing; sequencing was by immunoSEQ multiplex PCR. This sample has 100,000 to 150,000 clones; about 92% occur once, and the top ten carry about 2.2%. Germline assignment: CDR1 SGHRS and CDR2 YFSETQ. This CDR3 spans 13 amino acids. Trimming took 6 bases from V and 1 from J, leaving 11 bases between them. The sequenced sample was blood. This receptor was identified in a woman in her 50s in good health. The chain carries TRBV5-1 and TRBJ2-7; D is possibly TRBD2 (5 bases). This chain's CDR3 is CASKVTGSYEQYF. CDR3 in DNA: TGCGCCAGCAAGGTTACGGGGTCCTACGAGCAGTACTTC.